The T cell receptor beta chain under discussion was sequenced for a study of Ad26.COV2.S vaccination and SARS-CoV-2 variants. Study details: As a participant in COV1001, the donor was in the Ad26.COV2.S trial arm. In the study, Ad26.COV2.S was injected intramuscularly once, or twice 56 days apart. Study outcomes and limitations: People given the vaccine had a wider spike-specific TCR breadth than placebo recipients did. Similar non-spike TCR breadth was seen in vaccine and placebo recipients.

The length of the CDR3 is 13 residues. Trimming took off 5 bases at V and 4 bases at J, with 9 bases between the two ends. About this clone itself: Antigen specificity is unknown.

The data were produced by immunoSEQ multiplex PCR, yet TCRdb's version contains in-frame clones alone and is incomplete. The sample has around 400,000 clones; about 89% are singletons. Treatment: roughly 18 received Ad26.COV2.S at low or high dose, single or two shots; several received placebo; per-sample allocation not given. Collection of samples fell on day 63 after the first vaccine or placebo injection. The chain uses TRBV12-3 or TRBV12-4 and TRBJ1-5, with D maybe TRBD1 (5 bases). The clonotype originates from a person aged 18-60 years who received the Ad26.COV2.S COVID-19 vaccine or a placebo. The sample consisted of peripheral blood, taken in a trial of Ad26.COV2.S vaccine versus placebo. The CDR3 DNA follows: TGTGCCAGCAGTATACAGGTGAATCAGCCCCAGCATTTT. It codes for CASSIQVNQPQHF.